This T cell receptor beta chain was captured in a study of preoperative IRX-2 immunotherapy in early breast cancer. As for treatment: preoperative locoregional IRX-2 cytokine immunotherapy. Samples came from a phase Ib trial of preoperative locoregional IRX-2 cytokine immunotherapy. This clone was observed a handful of times. This CDR3 region has 15 residues. The germline CDR1 and CDR2 sequences are SGHAT and FQNNGV. V was clipped by 5 bases and J by 0 bases, with 13 bases between them. This table comes from immunoSEQ multiplex PCR, and its TCRdb copy is limited to in-frame clones, with some not included. The sample carries tens of thousands of clones, roughly 90% recorded once.

The biological material was taken from a patient treated with IRX-2 immunotherapy. The receptor's source is a human donor with breast cancer. The chain uses TRBV11-2 and TRBJ1-1; no clear D gene. The CDR3 protein is CASSPRTAMNTEAFF. The CDR3 coding sequence is TGTGCCAGCAGCCCTAGGACGGCGATGAACACTGAAGCTTTCTTT.